The sample holds a few counts of the clone carrying this T cell receptor beta chain. Its antigen remains unidentified. MiXCR was run by TCRdb on the 5' RACE reads, yielding one entry per CDR3 protein. In the table there are around 200,000 distinct CDR3 sequences, more than 15% of which are singletons. This sample was taken from a study of T-cell memory formation after mild COVID-19. General observations from the study: A balance of CD4 and CD8 characterized clones contracting day 15 to 85, whereas later expanders leaned CD4+.

Germline lookup yields CDR1 SGHAT and CDR2 FQNNGV. The V gene lost 6 bases and the J gene lost 3 bases, with 15 bases spanning the gap. This CDR3 region has 14 residues. This receptor was obtained from an adult woman who had mild COVID-19 (a few samples of this study predate the infection). Cell type and time point are not known. Specimen: PBMCs or a T cell subset sorted from them (not recorded which). This chain connects TRBV11-2 to TRBJ2-7; the D gene is possibly TRBD2 (6 bases). This chain's CDR3 is CASRPAGTRYEQYF. Here the CDR3 DNA reads TGTGCCAGCAGACCCGCCGGGACTCGCTACGAGCAGTACTTC.